This T cell receptor beta chain comes out of a study of blood T cell repertoires in COVID-19. Whole-study context: T cells, B-cell-depleted T cells, or PBMCs supplied cDNA or gDNA.

Methods used by the authors: Amplification of reference gene primers was used by the study to estimate nucleated cell counts. Sequencing used immunoSEQ multiplex PCR; TCRdb keeps in-frame clones, though not all of them. For V, J and clone size, that table is used; D and trimming come from the DNA. Of some 40,000 clones listed, about four fifths were seen once; the top ten hold about 14%. The ends were cut back, 2 bases at V and 5 bases at J, with 19 bases in the middle. Germline CDR1 is GTSNPN and CDR2 is SVGIG (reference sequence). This CDR3 contains 16 residues. Sequencing input: peripheral blood. The clonotype was recovered from a human donor in a cohort sampled during active COVID-19. The genes are TRBV30 and TRBJ1-5; the D gene is possibly TRBD1 (6 bases). In DNA, the CDR3 is TGTGCCTGGAGTCCTCAGGGGACAAACGGGCATCAGCCCCAGCATTTT. Translated: CAWSPQGTNGHQPQHF.